The 5 T cell receptor beta chains presented below share a single source sample, sequenced in a study of T cell clonality in common variable immunodeficiency. Sequencing was performed with immunoSEQ multiplex PCR; in TCRdb, only in-frame clones are kept and a portion is missing. The profile covers about 52,000 clones, none occurring a single time. The material sequenced was peripheral blood mononuclear cells. The source of these receptors is a person between 18 and 70 years old in good health.

This clone was seen at least ten times. A read error may produce the germline difference seen at one junction end. The read terminates 3 residues before the CDR3 end, so the remaining end is supplied by the germline J gene. V gene TRBV7-7 combines with J gene TRBJ1-5; possible D gene TRBD1, 6 bases. The CDR3 has 13 amino acids. CDR1 is SSHAT and CDR2 is FNYEAQ in the germline V gene (reference sequence). Incomplete CDR3 DNA: TGTGCTAGCAGCTCAAGCAGGGGTCAGCCC. Protein: CASSSSRGQP. The whole CDR3 sequence is CASSSSRGQPQHF.

This clone was observed at least ten times. The CDR3 end lies 3 residues beyond the end of the read and is filled in from the germline J gene. The chain links TRBV28 to TRBJ2-7; D is perhaps TRBD2 (6 bases). CDR1 and CDR2 from the germline V gene are MDHEN and SYDVKM. The germline V and J ends were trimmed by 6 bases and 3 bases, with 24 bases remaining between them. The length of the CDR3 is 17 residues. The CDR3 sequence is CASRAGIWDETRYEQYF. CDR3 bases read: TGTGCCAGCAGGGCGGGGATTTGGGACGAAACCCGCTACGAG.

This clone was detected many times. Coverage ceases 3 residues before the CDR3 finishes, and the germline J gene fills in the end. The genes are TRBV19 and TRBJ2-1, with D possibly being TRBD1 (8 bases). Germline CDR1 and CDR2: LNHDA and SQIVND (reference sequence). V gave up 5 bases and J gave up 1 base, with 12 bases separating them. This CDR3 has 15 amino acids. The CDR3 is CASSDRGGSYNEQFF. CDR3 DNA (partial): TGTGCCAGTAGTGACAGGGGAGGGTCCTACAATGAG. The full variable domain, its missing parts supplied by reference TRBV19 and TRBJ2-1, is DGGITQSPKYLFRKEGQNVTLSCEQNLNHDAMYWYRQDPGQGLRLIYYSQIVNDFQKGDIAEGYSVSREKKESFPLTVTSAQKNPTAFYLCASSDRGGSYNEQFFGPGTRLTVL.

About this clone itself: The read gets to within 3 residues of the CDR3 end, and the germline J gene fills in the rest. The rearrangement joins TRBV2 to TRBJ1-5, with D uncertain. Germline V gives CDR1 SNHLY, CDR2 FYNNEI. V was pared by 6 bases and J by 5 bases, with 5 bases between. This CDR3 has 11 amino acids. The sequenced part of the CDR3 DNA is TGTGCCAGCAGCCTTCATCAGCCC. It yields the protein CASSLHQP. The CDR3 in its entirety is CASSLHQPQHF.

This clone was counted at least ten times. The part of the CDR3 DNA that was read is TGCAGTGCTAGGGGGGCCCGGACACTCAATCAGCCC. It translates to CSARGARTLNQP. The entire CDR3 protein is CSARGARTLNQPQHF. The chain has TRBV20-1 and TRBJ1-5; tentatively, D is TRBD1 (6 bases). The CDR3 end is not reached by the read, which stops 3 residues before it; the germline J gene fills it in. This CDR3 region has 15 residues. Germline lookup yields CDR1 DFQATT and CDR2 SNEGSKA (reference sequence). Trimming left V 3 bases short and J 3 bases short, with 15 bases between.